This T cell receptor beta chain was profiled in a study of CD8+ T cells in alopecia areata. Regarding the study as a whole: Scalp lesions, especially in alopecia totalis/universalis, had higher clonality than normal scalp.

Extraction of RNA preceded its reverse transcription into cDNA, which served as the sequencing template. Only in-frame clones appear in the TCRdb table, and some are missing; sequencing was by immunoSEQ multiplex PCR. The sample contains roughly 150,000 clones, about 51% of which appear only once. On this clone itself: The antigen remains undetermined.

Specimens obtained from alopecia areata patients comprised lesional scalp punch biopsies and peripheral blood. Cell sorting on a FACSAria was used to separate CD4+ and CD8+ T cells from the PBMCs. The sequence derives from a human donor with alopecia areata. This material consisted of CD8+ T cells sorted from blood, taken at week 0.

Written as DNA, the CDR3 is TGTGCCAGCATAAGGAACCAGCGGGAAAGCACAGATACGCAGTATTTT. Amino acid sequence: CASIRNQRESTDTQYF. This sequence joins TRBV7-3 and TRBJ2-3; 7 bases fit TRBD2. In germline, CDR1 is SGHTA, CDR2 FQGTGA. V trimming: 7 bases; J trimming: 0 bases; junction bases outside the gene matches: 10. CDR3 length: 16 amino acids.